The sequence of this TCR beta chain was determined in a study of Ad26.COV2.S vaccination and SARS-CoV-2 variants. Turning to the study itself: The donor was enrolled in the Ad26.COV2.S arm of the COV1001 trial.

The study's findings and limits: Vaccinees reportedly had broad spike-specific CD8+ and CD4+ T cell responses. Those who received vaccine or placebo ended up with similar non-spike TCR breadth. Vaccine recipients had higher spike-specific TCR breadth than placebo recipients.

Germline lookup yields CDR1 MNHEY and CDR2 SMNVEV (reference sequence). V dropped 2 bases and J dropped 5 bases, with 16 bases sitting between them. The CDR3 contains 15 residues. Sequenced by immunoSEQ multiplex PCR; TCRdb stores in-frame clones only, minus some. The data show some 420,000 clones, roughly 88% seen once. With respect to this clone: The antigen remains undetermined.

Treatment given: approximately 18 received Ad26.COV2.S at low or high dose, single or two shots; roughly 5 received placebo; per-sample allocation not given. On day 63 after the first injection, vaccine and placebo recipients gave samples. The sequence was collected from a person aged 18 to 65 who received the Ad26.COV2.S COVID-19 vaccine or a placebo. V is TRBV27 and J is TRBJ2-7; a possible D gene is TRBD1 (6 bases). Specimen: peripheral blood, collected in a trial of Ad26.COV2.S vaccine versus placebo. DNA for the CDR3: TGTGCCAGCAGTTTAAATCCAACAGGGAACCACGAGCAGTACTTC. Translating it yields CASSLNPTGNHEQYF.